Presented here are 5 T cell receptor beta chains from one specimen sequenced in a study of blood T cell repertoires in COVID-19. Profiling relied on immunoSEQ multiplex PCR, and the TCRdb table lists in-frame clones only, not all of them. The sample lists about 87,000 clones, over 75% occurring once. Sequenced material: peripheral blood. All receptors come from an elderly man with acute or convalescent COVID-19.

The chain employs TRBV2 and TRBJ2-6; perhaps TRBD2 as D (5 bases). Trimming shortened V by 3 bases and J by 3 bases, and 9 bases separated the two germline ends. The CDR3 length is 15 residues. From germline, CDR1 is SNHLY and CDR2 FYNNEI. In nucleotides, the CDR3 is TGTGCCAGCAGTGAGAGGGAAATTGGGGCCAACGTCCTGACTTTC. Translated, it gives CASSEREIGANVLTF.

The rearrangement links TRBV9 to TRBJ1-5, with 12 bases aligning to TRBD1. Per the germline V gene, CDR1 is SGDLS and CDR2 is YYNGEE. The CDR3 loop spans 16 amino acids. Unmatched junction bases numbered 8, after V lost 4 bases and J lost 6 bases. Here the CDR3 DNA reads TGTGCCAGCAGCCCAGGACCGGGACAGGGGGCTCAGCCCCAGCATTTT. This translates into CASSPGPGQGAQPQHF. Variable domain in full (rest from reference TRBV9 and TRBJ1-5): DSGVTQTPKHLITATGQRVTLRCSPRSGDLSVYWYQQSLDQGLQFLIQYYNGEERAKGNILERFSAQQFPDLHSELNLSSLELGDSALYFCASSPGPGQGAQPQHFGDGTRLSIL.

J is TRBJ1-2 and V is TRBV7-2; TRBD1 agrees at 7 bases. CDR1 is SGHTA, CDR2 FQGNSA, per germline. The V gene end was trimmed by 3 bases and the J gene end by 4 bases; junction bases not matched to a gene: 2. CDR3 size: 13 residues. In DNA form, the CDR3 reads TGTGCCAGCAGCTTCAGGGGGAGCTATGGCTACACCTTC. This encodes CASSFRGSYGYTF.

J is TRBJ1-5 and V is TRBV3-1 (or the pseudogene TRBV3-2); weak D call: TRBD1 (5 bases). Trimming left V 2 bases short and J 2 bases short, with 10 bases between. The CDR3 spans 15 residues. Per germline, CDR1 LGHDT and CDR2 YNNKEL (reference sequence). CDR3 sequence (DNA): TGTGCCAGCAGCCAAACAGGACACGGCAATCAGCCCCAGCATTTT. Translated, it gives CASSQTGHGNQPQHF.

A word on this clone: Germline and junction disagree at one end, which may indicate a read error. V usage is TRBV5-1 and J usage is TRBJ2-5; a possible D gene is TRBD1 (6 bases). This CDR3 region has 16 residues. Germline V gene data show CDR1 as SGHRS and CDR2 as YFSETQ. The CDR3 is CASSPDSPRGQEAQYF. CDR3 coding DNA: TGCGCCAGCAGCCCGGACAGCCCTAGAGGCCAAGAGGCCCAGTACTTC.